Listed below are T cell receptor beta chains from one sample, sequenced in a study of T-cell reconstitution after alpha-beta-depleted transplantation in children. TCRdb recomputed calls from the PCR reads with MiXCR, one row per CDR3 protein. In the table there are 500,000 to 750,000 distinct CDR3 sequences, 10% to 15% of which are singletons. This specimen was PBMCs, mostly from graft donor cells, taken 360 days after TCRalphabeta/CD19-depleted stem cell transplant. The receptors were gathered from a male patient aged 10-17 years who had a stem cell transplant for acute myeloid leukemia, so the T cells may come from the graft donor. CDR3s include the opening cysteine and the closing phenylalanine or tryptophan. The order of the fields is J gene, V gene, D gene, clone size, CDR3 protein, CDR3 DNA. A D gene is named only where the DNA matches it firmly. Clone size is stated in some rows and not others, as once, few, many or a class when expanded.

TRBJ2-7 TRBV28 NA NA CARPWGPIMRGSYEQYF TGTGCCAGGCCGTGGGGACCCATCATGCGGGGCTCCTACGAGCAGTACTTC
TRBJ2-2 TRBV7-2 NA NA CASTLGTLNTGELFF TGTGCCAGCACCCTAGGGACTCTGAACACCGGGGAGCTGTTTTTT
TRBJ2-5 TRBV7-9 NA NA CASSFFDRWGETQYF TGTGCCAGCAGCTTCTTTGACAGATGGGGAGAGACCCAGTACTTC
TRBJ2-7 TRBV6-2/TRBV6-3 TRBD2 few CASSYLLAGHLRAYEQYF TGTGCCAGCAGTTACTTACTAGCGGGACACCTGCGGGCCTACGAGCAGTACTTC
TRBJ1-4 TRBV28 NA few CASSLGGGNEKLFF TGTGCCAGCAGTTTAGGAGGAGGGAATGAAAAACTGTTTTTT
TRBJ2-7 TRBV12-3/TRBV12-4 NA many CASTPLGSTTSEQYF TGTGCCAGCACCCCTCTAGGGTCCACCACAAGCGAGCAGTACTTC
TRBJ2-7 TRBV28 NA NA CASSLVLVGHVYEQYF TGTGCCAGCAGTTTGGTGCTAGTTGGGCATGTGTACGAGCAGTACTTC
TRBJ2-4 TRBV6-5 NA many CASSYSVTGTYPPIQYF TGTGCCAGCAGTTACTCCGTGACCGGGACATACCCTCCCATTCAGTACTTC
TRBJ2-3 TRBV28 TRBD2 few CASPPRFEREGPTDTQYF TGTGCCAGCCCCCCTCGGTTCGAGCGGGAGGGCCCCACAGATACGCAGTATTTT
TRBJ2-3 TRBV11-3 TRBD2 NA CASSWGLAGGTDTQYF TGTGCCAGCAGCTGGGGACTAGCGGGAGGCACAGATACGCAGTATTTT
TRBJ2-7 TRBV11-2 TRBD2 many CASSLGSGNYEQYF TGTGCCAGCAGCCTAGGCAGCGGGAACTACGAGCAGTACTTC
TRBJ2-2 TRBV7-6 NA many CASSLEAMESGELFF TGTGCCAGCAGCTTAGAGGCCATGGAGAGCGGGGAGCTGTTTTTT
TRBJ2-4 TRBV28 NA many CASTRIGVQYF TGTGCCAGCACGAGGATCGGGGTTCAGTACTTC
TRBJ2-1 TRBV7-9 TRBD2 NA CASSLSREGRNEQFF TGTGCCAGCAGCTTATCGCGGGAGGGCCGAAATGAGCAGTTCTTC
TRBJ2-1 TRBV20-1 TRBD2 NA CSARGLAGGQSYNEQFF TGCAGTGCTAGGGGACTAGCGGGAGGGCAATCCTACAATGAGCAGTTCTTC
TRBJ2-3 TRBV5-6 TRBD1 NA CASSSYRGADTQYF TGTGCCAGCAGCTCGTACAGGGGGGCAGATACGCAGTATTTT
TRBJ2-1 TRBV5-1 NA few CASSITNNPRGEQFF TGCGCCAGCAGCATTACTAACAACCCTAGGGGAGAGCAGTTCTTC
TRBJ2-7 TRBV14 NA NA CASSLYRDIGAYEQYF TGTGCCAGCAGCCTCTACCGGGACATTGGGGCCTACGAGCAGTACTTC
TRBJ2-5 TRBV18 NA few CASSPSGVAQETQYF TGTGCCAGCTCACCTTCAGGAGTAGCCCAAGAGACCCAGTACTTC
TRBJ2-3 TRBV7-9 NA NA CAILRTDTQYF TGTGCCATCCTCCGCACAGATACGCAGTATTTT
TRBJ1-6 TRBV28 TRBD1 few CASRAQSGTGDSPLHF TGTGCCAGCAGAGCGCAATCCGGGACAGGGGATTCACCCCTCCACTTT
TRBJ2-1 TRBV2 TRBD2 few CASSDTGLAASYNEQFF TGTGCCAGCAGTGATACGGGACTAGCGGCCTCCTACAATGAGCAGTTCTTC
TRBJ2-3 TRBV7-9 TRBD2 NA CASSLILAGGLDTQYF TGTGCCAGCAGCTTAATACTAGCGGGAGGTTTGGATACGCAGTATTTT
TRBJ2-7 TRBV20-1 NA NA CSAIRTLSYEQYF TGCAGTGCTATCAGGACCCTCTCCTACGAGCAGTACTTC
TRBJ1-1 TRBV20-1 NA NA CSASKGNTEAFF TGCAGTGCTAGTAAGGGGAACACTGAAGCTTTCTTT
TRBJ2-1 TRBV6-1 TRBD1 NA CASIINPGQGANEQFF TGTGCCAGCATCATTAATCCGGGACAGGGGGCCAATGAGCAGTTCTTC
TRBJ2-7 TRBV12-1 NA NA CASSSSGQGAYEQYF TGTGCCAGCAGCTCTTCGGGCCAAGGCGCCTACGAGCAGTACTTC
TRBJ2-2 TRBV7-2 NA NA CASSPRGSGELFF TGTGCCAGCAGCCCTCGAGGGTCCGGGGAGCTGTTTTTT
TRBJ2-7 TRBV5-1 NA NA CASVLGHGSYEQYF TGCGCCAGCGTTTTAGGACACGGAAGCTACGAGCAGTACTTC
TRBJ2-5 TRBV20-1 NA NA CSASYPQTQYF TGCAGTGCTAGCTACCCCCAGACCCAGTACTTC
TRBJ2-1 TRBV20-1 TRBD2 many CGELAVGHEQFF TGCGGAGAACTAGCGGTAGGCCATGAGCAGTTCTTC
TRBJ2-2 TRBV15 NA NA CATSRLRDITNTGELFF TGTGCCACCAGCAGGCTCAGGGATATTACGAACACCGGGGAGCTGTTTTTT
TRBJ2-5 TRBV24-1 TRBD1 NA CATSDLPTGVLKETQYF TGTGCCACCAGTGATTTGCCGACAGGGGTCTTGAAAGAGACCCAGTACTTC
TRBJ1-2 TRBV28 TRBD1 few CASSEGTGGYGYTF TGTGCCAGCAGTGAAGGGACAGGGGGATATGGCTACACCTTC
TRBJ1-5 TRBV10-3 NA few CAISEGQGPNQPQHF TGTGCCATCAGTGAGGGGCAGGGACCCAATCAGCCCCAGCATTTT
TRBJ1-2 TRBV12-3/TRBV12-4 NA many CASSLYASRKGYTF TGTGCCAGCAGTTTATATGCCAGCCGGAAGGGCTACACCTTC
TRBJ2-7 TRBV28 TRBD2 many CASTPGLPLGYEQYF TGTGCCAGCACCCCGGGACTACCCTTGGGCTACGAGCAGTACTTC
TRBJ2-4 TRBV12-3/TRBV12-4 TRBD2 many CASSSGLAGGFNIQYF TGTGCCAGCAGTTCCGGACTAGCGGGAGGGTTCAACATTCAGTACTTC
TRBJ1-6 TRBV20-1 NA few CSVTAASYNSPLHF TGCAGTGTTACGGCAGCCTCCTATAATTCACCCCTCCACTTT
TRBJ2-1 TRBV20-1 NA NA CSAPGRSGPYNEQFF TGCAGTGCCCCGGGGCGGAGCGGGCCTTACAATGAGCAGTTCTTC
TRBJ1-2 TRBV5-6 NA NA CASSSGFGYTF TGTGCCAGCAGCTCAGGGTTTGGCTACACCTTC
TRBJ2-4 TRBV7-2 TRBD2 NA CASSSLAGGIPKNIQYF TGTGCCAGCAGCTCCTTAGCGGGAGGGATCCCCAAAAACATTCAGTACTTC
TRBJ1-5 TRBV7-3 NA NA CASSLDSSGNQPQHF TGTGCCAGCAGCTTGGACAGTTCTGGCAATCAGCCCCAGCATTTT
TRBJ1-1 TRBV12-3/TRBV12-4 NA few CASSLFGRDEAFF TGTGCCAGCAGTTTATTCGGTAGGGATGAGGCTTTCTTT
TRBJ2-2 TRBV20-1 TRBD2 NA CSARGLAGFTGELFF TGCAGTGCTAGAGGCCTAGCGGGTTTCACCGGGGAGCTGTTTTTT
TRBJ2-7 TRBV12-3/TRBV12-4 NA many CASSHSRRAENPSYEQYF TGTGCCAGCAGTCATTCCCGGAGGGCCGAAAACCCGTCCTACGAGCAGTACTTC